This T cell receptor (beta chain) is from a study of cytomegalovirus exposure and HLA in healthy donors. Donors were ostensibly healthy at sampling, although undocumented immune exposures were probable. V lost 10 bases, J lost 5 bases, and 24 bases lay in between. Germline V gene sequence: CDR1 MNHNY, CDR2 SVGAGI (reference sequence). The CDR3 covers 15 residues. Findings of the study overall: Per published accounts, TCR beta sequences correctly predicted the HLA-A and HLA-B alleles of most subjects. Reportedly, cytomegalovirus status was diagnosed with high sensitivity and specificity.

Vbeta (60) and Jbeta (13) primers were used in the PCR. In the authors' methods: The count from a later analysis was about 80 million unique TCR beta chains, some 12 million of them shared. The repertoire was sequenced with immunoSEQ multiplex PCR; TCRdb's copy has only in-frame clones and lacks some. For V, J and clone size, that table is used; D and trimming come from the DNA. The data show approximately 110,000 clones, about three quarters seen once. As for this clone: Antigen unknown.

This chain connects TRBV6-6 to TRBJ2-7; D gene unclear. The source of this sequence is a woman aged 55-70 years in good health and CMV-seropositive. Sequencing used PBMCs. Here the CDR3 reads CATSPQAPLVHEQYF. The CDR3 DNA reads as TGTGCCACCAGCCCCCAGGCCCCTTTAGTTCACGAGCAGTACTTC.